One and the same sample provided the 24 T cell receptor beta chains below, sequenced in a study of graft-versus-host responses after intestinal transplantation. The repertoire was sequenced with immunoSEQ multiplex PCR; TCRdb's copy has only in-frame clones and lacks some. The data show about 30,000 clones, just under 95% seen once. Here the sequenced sample was PBMCs, taken approximately ten weeks after intestinal transplant. The receptor set was obtained from a human patient who received an intestinal transplant, so some T cells may come from the graft donor.

The CDR3 nucleotides are TGCGCCAGCAGGTCTTTGCGGCTGGCGGCCCTTTACAATGAGCAGTTCTTC. Translation gives CASRSLRLAALYNEQFF. V and J are TRBV4-1 and TRBJ2-1; D gene unclear. V was trimmed by 6 bases and J by 4 bases, leaving 22 bases between them. This CDR3 is 17 amino acids long. The V gene's germline CDR1 is MGHRA and CDR2 YSYEKL.

V is TRBV2 and J is TRBJ1-1, with a possible D match to TRBD1 (5 bases). This CDR3 has 13 residues. The germline V and J ends were trimmed by 4 bases and 1 base, with 7 bases remaining between them. From germline, CDR1 is SNHLY and CDR2 FYNNEI. CDR3 in amino acids: CASSVGENTEAFF. DNA for the CDR3: TGTGCCAGCAGTGTAGGGGAGAACACTGAAGCTTTCTTT.

The chain combines TRBV27 with TRBJ2-1; D is perhaps TRBD1 (6 bases). This CDR3 contains 14 residues. Trimming took off 2 bases at V and 10 bases at J, with 15 bases between the two ends. Germline CDR1 and CDR2: MNHEY and SMNVEV (reference sequence). CDR3 bases: TGTGCCAGCAGTTTAGCAGGGGTCTACGGGGAGCAGTTCTTC. Protein sequence: CASSLAGVYGEQFF.

The rearrangement uses TRBV5-5 and TRBJ1-1, with 10 bases that match TRBD1. The CDR3 totals 17 residues. Trimming cost V 3 bases and J 0 bases; bases outside gene matches: 8. From germline, CDR1 is SGHKS and CDR2 YYEKEE (reference sequence). The CDR3 spells CASSSGDRGGVNTEAFF. DNA of the CDR3: TGTGCCAGCAGCTCAGGGGACAGGGGAGGGGTGAACACTGAAGCTTTCTTT.

A single count supports this clone. This rearrangement joins TRBV19 to TRBJ2-7; TRBD1 aligns across 7 bases. V gave up 5 bases and J gave up 0 bases; unmatched junction bases: 7. Germline V lookup: CDR1 LNHDA, CDR2 SQIVND (reference sequence). The CDR3 consists of 15 residues. The CDR3 sequence is CASSPRTGLSYEQYF. CDR3 DNA: TGTGCCAGTAGTCCACGGACAGGCCTCTCCTACGAGCAGTACTTC.

This clone has more than one count but fewer than ten. This sequence joins TRBV30 and TRBJ1-1; tentatively, D is TRBD1 (5 bases). The CDR3 consists of 13 residues. V was shortened by 5 bases and J by 0 bases, with 10 bases between the two germline ends. Germline CDR1 reads GTSNPN; CDR2 reads SVGIG (reference sequence). This CDR3 is CAWSTDMNTEAFF. As DNA, the CDR3 is TGTGCCTGGTCGACAGACATGAACACTGAAGCTTTCTTT.

The J gene is TRBJ2-1, the V gene TRBV5-1; no definite D call. The CDR3 contains 12 residues. Trimming removed 0 bases at V and 7 bases at J, with 5 bases between. Germline CDR1 SGHRS, CDR2 YFSETQ. The CDR3 DNA reads TGCGCCAGCAGCTTGGGGCGGAATGAGCAGTTCTTC. This encodes CASSLGRNEQFF.

The chain uses TRBV5-4 and TRBJ2-1; TRBD1 matches at 10 bases. The CDR3 is 16 residues long. The germline V gene encodes CDR1 SGHNT and CDR2 YYREEE (reference sequence). V trimming: 4 bases; J trimming: 5 bases; junction bases outside the gene matches: 9. The CDR3 DNA sequence: TGTGCCAGCAGCCCCCCCGACAGGGGGCGTGACAATGAGCAGTTCTTC. Protein sequence: CASSPPDRGRDNEQFF.

The chain employs TRBV5-6 and TRBJ2-7; tentatively, D is TRBD1 (6 bases). Per the germline V gene, CDR1 is SGHDT and CDR2 is YYEEEE. Trimming took 4 bases from V and 2 from J, leaving 13 bases between them. This CDR3 contains 14 residues. CDR3 bases: TGTGCCAGCAGCACGGACAGACTAACCTACGAGCAGTACTTC. Translation: CASSTDRLTYEQYF.

The rearrangement joins TRBV27 to TRBJ1-2, with 8 bases lining up with TRBD1. Germline CDR1 is MNHEY and CDR2 is SMNVEV (reference sequence). V lost 6 bases, J lost 2 bases, and 11 bases stayed unmatched. The CDR3 runs to 16 residues. The CDR3 coding sequence is TGTGCCAGCAGACCCTCCGGGGGACAGGCCAACTATGGCTACACCTTC. Its protein product is CASRPSGGQANYGYTF.

This chain joins TRBV4-3 and TRBJ1-2; perhaps TRBD1 as D (5 bases). The V end was cut by 5 bases, the J end by 6 bases, with 25 bases between. This CDR3 contains 17 residues. Per germline, CDR1 LGHNA and CDR2 YSLEER. The CDR3 sequence is CASSDILTGTGEDGYTF. CDR3 sequence (DNA): TGCGCCAGCAGCGACATCTTAACCGGGACGGGCGAGGATGGCTACACCTTC.

The chain recombines TRBV19 with TRBJ2-3, with D perhaps matching TRBD2 (5 bases). The CDR3 sequence is 16 residues long. Trimming took off 3 bases at V and 4 bases at J, with 17 bases between the two ends. Germline V gene sequence: CDR1 LNHDA, CDR2 SQIVND (reference sequence). This chain's CDR3 is CASSIVGPGVPDTQYF. The CDR3 coding sequence is TGTGCCAGTAGTATCGTTGGTCCCGGGGTCCCAGATACGCAGTATTTT. The variable domain in full, with the rest retrieved from reference TRBV19 and TRBJ2-3, is DGGITQSPKYLFRKEGQNVTLSCEQNLNHDAMYWYRQDPGQGLRLIYYSQIVNDFQKGDIAEGYSVSREKKESFPLTVTSAQKNPTAFYLCASSIVGPGVPDTQYFGPGTRLTVL.

This clone was counted once. The chain carries TRBV7-8 and TRBJ2-7, with D tentatively TRBD2 (6 bases). Deletions cut 6 bases from V and 0 bases from J, with 18 bases between. Per germline, CDR1 SGHVS and CDR2 FQNEAQ. This CDR3 has 16 residues. Written as DNA, the CDR3 is TGTGCCAGCAGACTAGAGGGGAGGCTCAACTCCTACGAGCAGTACTTC. Translating it yields CASRLEGRLNSYEQYF. Drawing the rest from reference TRBV7-8 and TRBJ2-7, the complete variable domain is GAGVSQSPRYKVAKRGQDVALRCDPISGHVSLFWYQQALGQGPEFLTYFQNEAQLDKSGLPSDRFFAERPEGSVSTLKIQRTQQEDSAVYLCASRLEGRLNSYEQYFGPGTRLTVT.

The rearrangement links TRBV28 to TRBJ2-7, with 8 bases that match TRBD1. The length of the CDR3 is 15 residues. V lost 6 bases to trimming and J lost 4 bases; unmatched junction nucleotides: 11. The germline V gene has CDR1 MDHEN and CDR2 SYDVKM. CDR3 in DNA: TGTGCCAGCAGCCCCATGGGTCAGGGGGCTTACGAGCAGTACTTC. As protein: CASSPMGQGAYEQYF.

CDR3 sequence: CASSSTGTSSYEQYF. CDR3 sequence (DNA): TGTGCCAGCAGCTCTACCGGGACCTCTTCCTACGAGCAGTACTTC. The chain couples TRBV11-2 to TRBJ2-7; D may be TRBD1 or TRBD2 (5 bases each). This CDR3 comprises 15 residues. With 4 bases removed from V and 1 base from J, the gap between germline ends came to 14 bases. Germline values: CDR1 SGHAT, CDR2 FQNNGV.

Only one count was recorded for this clone. The chain joins TRBV30 to TRBJ2-7; a weak D match, TRBD2 (7 bases). Trimming removed 1 base from V and 4 bases from J, with 23 bases in between. CDR1 and CDR2 (germline): GTSNPN, SVGIG (reference sequence). The CDR3 sequence is 17 residues long. The CDR3 region is CAWSAPPGGRTIYEQYF. The CDR3 region has the DNA TGTGCCTGGAGTGCCCCCCCGGGGGGCAGGACGATTTACGAGCAGTACTTC.

V usage is TRBV4-1 and J usage is TRBJ2-7, with D maybe TRBD2 (5 bases). The CDR3 runs 16 residues. The germline CDR1 and CDR2 sequences are MGHRA and YSYEKL. Trimming cost V 3 bases and J 4 bases, with 19 bases left between them. In DNA form, the CDR3 reads TGCGCCAGCAGCCAGACCGGCGGGCGTTTTTTTTACGAGCAGTACTTC. Protein product: CASSQTGGRFFYEQYF.

The chain employs TRBV7-9 and TRBJ1-2; 7 nucleotides align to TRBD1. Germline V gene sequence: CDR1 SEHNR, CDR2 FQNEAQ (reference sequence). After removal of 5 bases from V and 13 bases from J, the junction contained 7 bases not matched to a gene. The CDR3 sequence is 11 residues long. CDR3 DNA: TGTGCCAGCAGCCCCAAACAGGGGCCCACCTTC. Its translation: CASSPKQGPTF.

The chain uses TRBV7-9 and TRBJ2-5, with D possibly matching TRBD2 (6 bases). Germline V gives CDR1 SEHNR, CDR2 FQNEAQ (reference sequence). Trimming shortened V by 3 bases and J by 4 bases, and 9 bases separated the two germline ends. The CDR3 runs 13 residues. The DNA of the CDR3 is TGTGCCAGCAGCTTGGCGGGGAGAGAGACCCAGTACTTC. This gives the protein CASSLAGRETQYF.

The CDR3 sequence is CASSDGYNEKLFF. The DNA for the CDR3 is TGTGCCAGCAGTGACGGTTACAACGAAAAACTGTTTTTT. This rearrangement joins TRBV9 to TRBJ1-4; D uncertain. This CDR3 has 13 residues. The ends were cut back, 5 bases at V and 8 bases at J, with 13 bases in the middle. Per germline, CDR1 SGDLS and CDR2 YYNGEE.

The chain combines TRBV4-3 with TRBJ2-2; D assignment may be TRBD1 or TRBD2 (5 bases each). Between the trimmed V and J ends, which lost 7 bases and 6 bases, there was a span of 18 bases. Germline-derived CDR1 and CDR2 are LGHNA and YSLEER. The CDR3 extends over 15 amino acids. CDR3 region: CASTLREGHAGELFF. Here the CDR3 DNA reads TGCGCCAGCACCCTACGAGAGGGGCACGCCGGGGAGCTGTTTTTT.

This chain uses TRBV19 with TRBJ2-5; 9 positions agree with TRBD1. The CDR3 runs 17 residues. V shed 2 bases and J 4 bases; nucleotides not matched to a gene: 11. Germline assignment: CDR1 LNHDA and CDR2 SQIVND (reference sequence). The chain's CDR3 is CASSILGTGSPGETQYF. As DNA, the CDR3 is TGTGCCAGTAGTATACTTGGGACAGGGTCACCCGGAGAGACCCAGTACTTC.

This chain joins TRBV12-5 and TRBJ2-5, with D unresolved. The CDR3 contains 10 residues. From germline, CDR1 is LGHNT and CDR2 FRNRAP. With 4 bases removed from V and 5 bases from J, the gap between germline ends came to 2 bases. CDR3 region: CASGSETQYF. The CDR3 nucleotides are TGTGCTAGTGGTTCCGAGACCCAGTACTTC.

The chain uses TRBV4-1 and TRBJ1-5; TRBD1 agrees at 7 bases. This CDR3 is 14 amino acids long. CDR1 is MGHRA, CDR2 YSYEKL, per germline. J gave up 10 bases and V 6 bases, and 12 bases lay outside the gene matches. In DNA form, the CDR3 reads TGCGCCAGCAGTCGAATACTAACAGGGGAACCCCAGCATTTT. This sequence encodes CASSRILTGEPQHF.